What follows describes a single T cell receptor beta chain. Its antigen remains unidentified. The CDR3 spans 15 residues. Looked up from germline, CDR1 is SGHTS and CDR2 is YDEGEE. V was trimmed by 4 bases and J by 6 bases, leaving 17 bases between them. This entry is derived from a study of T cell responses to AZD1222 COVID-19 vaccine. Overall study findings and caveats: Seropositive status at baseline applied to only six AZD1222 recipients. There were repertoire samples only from the period after the peak T cell response. The CD4 TCRs associated with vaccination extended across spike and predominated at 160-218 and 743-854.

TCRdb's table, derived via immunoSEQ multiplex PCR, lists solely in-frame clones and lacks some. The data hold more than 85,000 clones, with roughly 80% observed a single time. This material consisted of peripheral blood, taken 28 days after the second AZD1222 dose. The chain recombines TRBV5-8 with TRBJ2-1; D remains unclear. This receptor was identified in an adult who received the AZD1222 COVID-19 vaccine. The CDR3 coding sequence is TGTGCCAGCAGCCCCTCCGGAACAGCGCTCAATGAGCAGTTCTTC. It codes for CASSPSGTALNEQFF.